One T cell receptor beta chain is described in this entry. What it binds is not known. V dropped 5 bases and J dropped 0; count of bases not matched to a gene: 13. Germline V gives CDR1 SEHNR, CDR2 FQNEAQ (reference sequence). The CDR3 is made up of 19 amino acids. This entry comes from a study of post-analysis software for immune sequencing data. Presence of unique molecular identifiers characterized the TCR beta cDNA libraries. TCRdb called the PCR reads again in MiXCR, with one record for every CDR3 protein. The repertoire holds approximately 730,000 distinct CDR3 sequences, with 35% to 55% as singletons. Study conclusions and caveats: Batch-matched samples strongly co-clustered by F measure. People with multiple sclerosis had a significantly lower normalized Chao1 diversity than controls did. TRBV segments more frequent in patients than in controls numbered several and included TRBV5-6, TRBV5-1 and TRBV20-1.

The chain has TRBV7-9 and TRBJ2-6, with 7 positions matching TRBD1. The origin of this receptor is a girl aged 5-17 years with multiple sclerosis. Sample: blood. CDR3 DNA: TGTGCCAGCAGCCCAGGGACAGTTGGTCGGTTCTCTGGGGCCAACGTCCTGACTTTC. Translated: CASSPGTVGRFSGANVLTF.